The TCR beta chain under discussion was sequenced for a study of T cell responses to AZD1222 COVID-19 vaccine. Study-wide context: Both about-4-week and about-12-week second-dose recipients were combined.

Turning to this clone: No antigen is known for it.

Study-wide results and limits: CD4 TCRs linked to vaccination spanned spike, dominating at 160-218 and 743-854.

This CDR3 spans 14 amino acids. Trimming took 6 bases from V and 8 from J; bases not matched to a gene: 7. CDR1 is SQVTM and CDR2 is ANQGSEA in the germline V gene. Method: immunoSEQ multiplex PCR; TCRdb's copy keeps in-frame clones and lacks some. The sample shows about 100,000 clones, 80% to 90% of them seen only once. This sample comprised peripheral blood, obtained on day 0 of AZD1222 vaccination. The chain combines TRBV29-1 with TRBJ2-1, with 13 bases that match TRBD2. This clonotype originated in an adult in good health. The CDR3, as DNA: TGCAGCGTAGTGACTAGCGGGGGGTCCTATGAGCAGTTCTTC. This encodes CSVVTSGGSYEQFF.